The rows below give T cell receptor beta chains drawn from one sample of a study of cytomegalovirus exposure and HLA in healthy donors. The repertoire was sequenced with immunoSEQ multiplex PCR; TCRdb's copy has only in-frame clones and lacks some. Of around 120,000 clones detected, about four fifths appear once; the ten largest clones hold 7.5% to 9%. The sample taken for sequencing was PBMCs. Every receptor here comes from a female donor in good health and CMV-seropositive. CDR3s include the opening cysteine and the closing phenylalanine or tryptophan. A D gene is named only where the DNA matches it firmly. Rows give clone size only sometimes, using once, few, many, or a class for an expanded clone.

clone_size,v_call,d_call,cdr3_length,j_call,cdr3_aa,cdr3_nt
-,TRBV12-5,-,12,TRBJ1-1,CASGLGGGEAFF,TGTGCTAGTGGTTTAGGAGGAGGGGAAGCTTTCTTT
-,TRBV18,TRBD1,15,TRBJ2-7,CASSLGQANSYEQYF,TGTGCCAGCTCTCTCGGACAGGCGAACTCCTACGAGCAGTACTTC
-,TRBV19,-,10,TRBJ1-2,CASRGDGYTF,TGTGCCAGTCGCGGAGATGGCTACACCTTC
-,TRBV9,TRBD1,15,TRBJ2-5,CASSASQRTGGTQYF,TGTGCCAGCAGCGCCAGTCAGCGGACAGGTGGGACCCAGTACTTC
-,TRBV13,TRBD2,17,TRBJ2-7,CASSRRRERGISYEQYF,TGTGCCAGCAGCCGGCGGAGGGAGCGGGGAATCTCCTACGAGCAGTACTTC
-,TRBV20-1,TRBD1,11,TRBJ2-7,CSAPDRGEQYF,TGCAGTGCTCCGGACAGGGGCGAGCAGTACTTC
-,TRBV2,TRBD1,14,TRBJ1-6,CASIMDRNNSPLHF,TGTGCCAGCATTATGGACAGGAATAATTCACCCCTCCACTTT
-,TRBV5-4,TRBD1,17,TRBJ1-2,CASSLLTGGAGANGYTF,TGTGCCAGCAGCCTGTTGACAGGGGGCGCAGGGGCGAATGGCTACACCTTC
-,TRBV4-3,TRBD2,16,TRBJ2-7,CASSLGASGVRGEQYF,TGCGCCAGCAGCCTGGGGGCTAGCGGGGTTCGAGGCGAGCAGTACTTC
-,TRBV6-6,TRBD1,14,TRBJ1-5,CASSVTGGNQPQHF,TGTGCCAGCAGCGTTACAGGGGGGAACCAGCCCCAGCATTTT
-,TRBV10-1,-,12,TRBJ2-7,CASSESNSRQYF,TGCGCCAGCAGTGAGTCGAACAGCCGGCAGTACTTC
-,TRBV27,TRBD1,15,TRBJ1-1,CASSDRDLMNTEAFF,TGTGCCAGCAGTGACAGGGACCTTATGAACACTGAAGCTTTCTTT
-,TRBV7-2,TRBD1,16,TRBJ2-3,CASSFNRQGTTDTQYF,TGTGCCAGCAGCTTCAACCGACAGGGAACCACAGATACGCAGTATTTT
-,TRBV15,TRBD1,13,TRBJ1-2,CATTGQGSYGYTF,TGTGCCACCACAGGACAGGGATCCTATGGCTACACCTTC
few,TRBV6-1,TRBD1,15,TRBJ1-5,CASSGQGMSNQPQHF,TGTGCCAGCAGTGGACAGGGGATGAGTAATCAGCCCCAGCATTTT
-,TRBV10-3,TRBD1,13,TRBJ2-7,CATRTGEKYEQYF,TGTGCCACCCGGACAGGGGAGAAATACGAGCAGTACTTC
-,TRBV6-1,-,13,TRBJ1-1,CASSSGSGTEAFF,TGTGCCAGCAGTTCAGGGTCCGGCACTGAAGCTTTCTTT
-,TRBV10-3,-,13,TRBJ1-2,CAISEPDSYGYTF,TGTGCCATCAGTGAGCCCGACAGCTATGGCTACACCTTC
-,TRBV30,-,16,TRBJ2-1,CAWTLGVVASYNEQFF,TGTGCCTGGACCTTAGGGGTGGTGGCGTCCTACAATGAGCAGTTCTTC
once,TRBV19,-,17,TRBJ1-3,CASSLNRVADSGNTIYF,TGTGCCAGTAGTCTGAACAGGGTCGCCGACTCTGGAAACACCATATATTTT
few,TRBV6-6,TRBD1,12,TRBJ1-1,CASRRDRGEAFF,TGTGCCAGCAGGCGGGACAGGGGGGAAGCTTTCTTT
few,TRBV2,-,15,TRBJ1-5,CASSAPTTLNQPQHF,TGTGCCAGCAGCGCTCCGACAACCTTAAATCAGCCCCAGCATTTT
few,TRBV5-4,-,15,TRBJ2-3,CASNLGAGYTDTQYF,TGTGCCAGCAACCTGGGGGCCGGCTATACAGATACGCAGTATTTT
-,TRBV6-5,TRBD2,15,TRBJ2-3,CASSYRTSVADTQYF,TGTGCCAGCAGTTACAGGACTAGCGTTGCAGATACGCAGTATTTT
-,TRBV6-5,-,13,TRBJ1-2,CASKRILDYGYTF,TGTGCCAGCAAGAGGATCTTGGACTATGGCTACACCTTC
-,TRBV7-9,-,12,TRBJ2-3,CASSLTSDTQYF,TGTGCCAGCAGCTTAACTTCCGATACGCAGTATTTT
-,TRBV29-1,-,13,TRBJ1-1,CSVRTDGNTEAFF,TGCAGCGTTCGGACAGACGGGAACACTGAAGCTTTCTTT
-,TRBV6-1,-,14,TRBJ2-7,CASSVPPVPYEQYF,TGTGCCAGCAGTGTTCCCCCGGTGCCCTACGAGCAGTACTTC